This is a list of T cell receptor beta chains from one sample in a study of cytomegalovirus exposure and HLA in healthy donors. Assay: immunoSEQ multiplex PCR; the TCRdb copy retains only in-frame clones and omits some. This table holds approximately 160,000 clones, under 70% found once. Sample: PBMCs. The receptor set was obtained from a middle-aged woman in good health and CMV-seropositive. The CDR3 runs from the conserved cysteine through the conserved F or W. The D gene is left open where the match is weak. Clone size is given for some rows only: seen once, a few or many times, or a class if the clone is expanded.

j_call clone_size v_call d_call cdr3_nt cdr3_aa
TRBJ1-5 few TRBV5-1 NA TGCGCCAGCAGCGAGGGTGTTAGTCAGCCCCAGCATTTT CASSEGVSQPQHF
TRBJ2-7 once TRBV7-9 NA TGTGCCAGCAGCTTAGGATCTAGCGAGAGCTCCTACGAGCAGTACTTC CASSLGSSESSYEQYF
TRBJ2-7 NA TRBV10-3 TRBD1 TGTGCCATCAGCTCCCCCGGAGACAGGGCCAACGAGCAGTACTTC CAISSPGDRANEQYF
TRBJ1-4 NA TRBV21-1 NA TGTGCCAGCAGCAAAAGTCCGGACAGGGGACATGAAAAACTGTTTTTT CASSKSPDRGHEKLFF
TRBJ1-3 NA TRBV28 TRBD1 TGTGCCAGCAGGGTGGGACAGAGAGGGAACACCATATATTTT CASRVGQRGNTIYF
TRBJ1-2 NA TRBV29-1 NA TGCAGCGTTGAGGCGAACTATGGCTACCCCTTC CSVEANYGYPF
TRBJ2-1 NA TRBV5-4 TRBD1 TGTGCCAGCAGCGCGCGACAGGGGTACAATGAGCAGTTCTTC CASSARQGYNEQFF
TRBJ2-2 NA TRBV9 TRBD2 TGTGCCAGCAGCGGTTCTAGCGGGGGGACGAACACCGGGGAGCTGTTTTTT CASSGSSGGTNTGELFF
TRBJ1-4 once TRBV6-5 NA TGTGCCAGCAGCACACCTGCAACTAATGAAAAACTGTTTTTT CASSTPATNEKLFF
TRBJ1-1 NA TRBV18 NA TGTGCCAGCTCCGAGGGGCGCGGGGGGTACACTGAAGCTTTCTTT CASSEGRGGYTEAFF
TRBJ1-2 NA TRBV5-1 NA TGCGCCAGCAGCTTGAGCAGGGCAATTAACTATGGCTACACCTTC CASSLSRAINYGYTF
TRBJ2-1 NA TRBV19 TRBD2 TGTGCCAGTAGCGGACTAGCGGGGGGGCCAAGGGACAATGAGCAGTTCTTC CASSGLAGGPRDNEQFF
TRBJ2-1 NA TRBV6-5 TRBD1 TGTGCCAGCAGGTTGATGGGGGACAGTGATGAGGAGCAGTTCTTC CASRLMGDSDEEQFF
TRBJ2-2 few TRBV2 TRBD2 TGTGCCGCGGGCGGGACTAGCGGCGCCGGGGAGCTGTTTTTT CAAGGTSGAGELFF
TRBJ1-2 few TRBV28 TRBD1 TGTGCCAGCAGCCCTTCCGGGACAGTTAATAACTATGGCTACACCTTC CASSPSGTVNNYGYTF
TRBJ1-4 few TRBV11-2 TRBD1 TGTGCCAGCAGCCGGGGACAGGGAGAGGAAAAACTGTTTTTT CASSRGQGEEKLFF
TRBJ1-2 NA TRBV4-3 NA TGCGCCAGCAGCCAAGAGTTTGGGCAGGGGCCCGGCGGCTACACCTTC CASSQEFGQGPGGYTF
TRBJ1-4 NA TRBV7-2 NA TGTGCCAGCAGCATATCAACTAATGAAAAACTGTTTTTT CASSISTNEKLFF
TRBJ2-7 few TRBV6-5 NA TGTGCCAGCAGTTACACCGGGACAACCTACGAGCAGTACTTC CASSYTGTTYEQYF
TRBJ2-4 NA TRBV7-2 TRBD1 TGTGCCAGCAGCTTGCTGGGACAGGGGGCGAGGAACATTCAGTACTTC CASSLLGQGARNIQYF
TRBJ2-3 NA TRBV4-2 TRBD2 TGTGCCAGCAGCCAAGATCTAGCGGAAGATACGCAGTATTTT CASSQDLAEDTQYF
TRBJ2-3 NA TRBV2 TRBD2 TGTGCCATCCCTCTTAACCCCGGGGGGGCGGGAGATACGCAGTATTTT CAIPLNPGGAGDTQYF
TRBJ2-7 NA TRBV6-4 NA TGTGCCAGCAGTGACGTCCAGGGGATAACCTACGAGCAGTACTTC CASSDVQGITYEQYF
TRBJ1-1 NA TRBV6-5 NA TGTGCCAGCAGTTACTCGAGGGAGGGGACGGGCACTGAAGCTTTCTTT CASSYSREGTGTEAFF
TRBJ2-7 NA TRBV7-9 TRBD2 TGTGCCAGCAGCTTCGGGACTAGTAGTTACGAGCAGTACTTC CASSFGTSSYEQYF
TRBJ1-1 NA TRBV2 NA TGTGCCAGCATCGAGCAGGGCCTGAACACTGAAGCTTTCTTT CASIEQGLNTEAFF
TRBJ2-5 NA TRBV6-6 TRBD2 TGTGCCAGCAGCCGCGGGGGGCGGAACCAAGAGACCCAGTACTTC CASSRGGRNQETQYF
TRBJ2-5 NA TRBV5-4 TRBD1 TGTGCCAGCAGCCAGACAGGGGTGGAGACCCAGTACTTC CASSQTGVETQYF
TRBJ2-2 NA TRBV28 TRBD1 TGTGCCAGCAGTCCGGGGGACAGGGACGCCGGGGAGCTGTTTTTT CASSPGDRDAGELFF
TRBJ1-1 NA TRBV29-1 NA TGCAGCGTTGTCCAGTGTGAAGCTTTCTTT CSVVQCEAFF
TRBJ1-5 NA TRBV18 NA TGTGCCAGCTCGTCAACAGACAACCGCAATCAGCCCCAGCATTTT CASSSTDNRNQPQHF
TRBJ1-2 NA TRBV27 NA TGTGCCAGCCGTTACGCTAACTATGGCTACCCCTTC CASRYANYGYPF
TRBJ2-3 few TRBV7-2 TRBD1 TGTGCCAGCAGCCCCGGACAGGGGGTTACAGATACGCAGTATTTT CASSPGQGVTDTQYF
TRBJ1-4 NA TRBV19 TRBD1 TGTGCCTCCAACCTTCTCGGGACAGGGGGCGAAAAACTGTTTTTT CASNLLGTGGEKLFF
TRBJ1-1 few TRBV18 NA TGTGCCAGCCACAGGGCTCAGGGAGACACTGAAGCTTTCTTT CASHRAQGDTEAFF
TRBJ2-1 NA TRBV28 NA TGTGCCAGCAGTTTGCCAGGGAGGCAGTTTGAGCAGTTCTTC CASSLPGRQFEQFF
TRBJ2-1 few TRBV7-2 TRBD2 TGTGCCAGCAGCAGAGGCACCCTAGCGGGGGGTGGAGAGCAGTTCTTC CASSRGTLAGGGEQFF
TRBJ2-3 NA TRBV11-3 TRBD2 TGTGCCAGCAGCCCAGGACTAGGGAACACAGATACGCAGTATTTT CASSPGLGNTDTQYF
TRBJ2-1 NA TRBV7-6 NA TGTGCCAGCAGCTTAGGAGGGCAGAGCTCCTACAATGAGCAGTTCTTC CASSLGGQSSYNEQFF
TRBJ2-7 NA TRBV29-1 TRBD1 TGCAGCGGTGGAGAAGGGACAGGGATGGGCGAGCAGTACTTC CSGGEGTGMGEQYF
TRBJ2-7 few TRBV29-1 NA TGCAGCGTCCGTAAAGGGGTTACCTACGAGCAGTACTTC CSVRKGVTYEQYF
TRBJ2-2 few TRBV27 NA TGTGCCAGCAGTTTAAGGGGGGGTTACTGGACTGGGAACACCGGGGAGCTGTTTTTT CASSLRGGYWTGNTGELFF
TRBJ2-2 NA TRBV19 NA TGTGCCAGCTGGACAGTGAACACCGGGGAGCTGTTTTTT CASWTVNTGELFF
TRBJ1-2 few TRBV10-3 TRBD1 TGTGCCATCGAAGGACAGGGGGCGTCTGGCTACACCTTC CAIEGQGASGYTF
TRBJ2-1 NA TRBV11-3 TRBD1 TGTGCCAGCAGCTTAGATGGGACAGGCACCTACAATGAGCAGTTCTTC CASSLDGTGTYNEQFF
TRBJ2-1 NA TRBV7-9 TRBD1 TGTGCCAGCAGCGCTCAGGGGGCCTCCTACAATGAGCAGTTCTTC CASSAQGASYNEQFF
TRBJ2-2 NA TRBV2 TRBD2 TGTGCCAGTATAGCGGGGGGGCTCAACACCGGGGAGCTGTTTTTT CASIAGGLNTGELFF
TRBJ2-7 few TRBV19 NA TGTGCCAGTAGTATCGGGGGAGGCTCCTACGAGCAGTACTTC CASSIGGGSYEQYF
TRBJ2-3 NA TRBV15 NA TGTGCCACCAGCAGAGTCCCCGTGGATACGCAGTATTTT CATSRVPVDTQYF
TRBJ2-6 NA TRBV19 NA TGTGCCAGTAGTACCCCCCGGGGCTCTGGGGCCAACGTCCTGACTTTC CASSTPRGSGANVLTF
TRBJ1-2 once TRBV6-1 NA TGTGCCAGCAAACAGACCAACTATGGCTACACCTTC CASKQTNYGYTF
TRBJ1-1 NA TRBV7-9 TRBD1 TGTGCCAGCAGCTTATGGGCGTCAGGGGGCACTGAAGCTTTCTTT CASSLWASGGTEAFF
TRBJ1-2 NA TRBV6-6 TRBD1 TGTGCCAGCAGTTACGACAGGGGGCCGGGTGGCTACACCTTC CASSYDRGPGGYTF
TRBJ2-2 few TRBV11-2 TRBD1 TGTGCCAGCAGCTCTGGGAGGACAGGGGGCTATACCGGGGAGCTGTTTTTT CASSSGRTGGYTGELFF
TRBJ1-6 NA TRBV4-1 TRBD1 TGCGCCAGCAGCCAAGATGCGACAGGGTTCGGGCCACCCCTCCACTTT CASSQDATGFGPPLHF
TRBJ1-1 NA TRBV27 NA TGTGCCAGCAGTTTATCCGGACAGAAGAACACTGAAGCTTTCTTT CASSLSGQKNTEAFF